This is a list of T cell receptor beta chains from one sample in a study of blood T cell repertoires in COVID-19. The assay was immunoSEQ multiplex PCR, and TCRdb's table has in-frame clones only and misses some. The table records about 80,000 clones, roughly 80% of them present only once. The sequenced sample was peripheral blood. Receptor source: a woman aged 70-85 years with acute or convalescent COVID-19. Both conserved end residues are part of each CDR3. The D gene is left open where the match is weak. Only part of the rows carry a size: once, few, many, or a class if the clone is expanded.

abundance,j_gene,v_gene,d_gene,CDR3nt,CDR3aa
few,TRBJ2-2,TRBV18,.,TGTGCCAGCTCCCGTAAGCAACCCACCGGGGAGCTGTTTTTT,CASSRKQPTGELFF
.,TRBJ2-1,TRBV19,TRBD2,TGTGCCACTGAGGCGGGGGGGGGCTACAATGAGCAGTTCTTC,CATEAGGGYNEQFF
.,TRBJ2-5,TRBV19,.,TGTGCCAGCAGTATCGGTAATCGGCGGTTCCAAGAGACCCAGTACTTC,CASSIGNRRFQETQYF
.,TRBJ2-3,TRBV7-8,.,TGTGCCAGCAGCTTAAGGGAGAGCACAGATACGCAGTATTTT,CASSLRESTDTQYF
.,TRBJ2-5,TRBV12-3/TRBV12-4,.,TGTGCCAGCAGTGGGGGCTCCGAGACCCAGTACTTC,CASSGGSETQYF
.,TRBJ1-4,TRBV3-1/TRBV3-2,.,TGTGCCAGCAGCCCCCGTCAAGCGACCGTAGAACTGTTTTTT,CASSPRQATVELFF
.,TRBJ1-6,TRBV4-1,TRBD1,TGCGCCAGCAGCCTTAGACAGGGAGAATCACCCCTCCACTTT,CASSLRQGESPLHF
few,TRBJ1-5,TRBV19,.,TGTGCCAGTAGTAACAGGGCAGGAGACAGTGCGGATTTT,CASSNRAGDSADF
.,TRBJ2-4,TRBV20-1,.,TGCAGTGCTAGTCCTGGAGGGATAAACATTCAGTACTTC,CSASPGGINIQYF
.,TRBJ1-3,TRBV19,TRBD1,TGTGCCAGTAGTATCGACCGGGACAGCAGAGTTGGAAACACCATATATTTT,CASSIDRDSRVGNTIYF
.,TRBJ2-7,TRBV7-2,TRBD2,TGTGCCAGCAGCTTAGGACTAGCGGGAGGGCCGTACGAGCAGTACTTC,CASSLGLAGGPYEQYF
once,TRBJ2-7,TRBV14,.,TGTGCCAGCAGCCGGGGACACCTAACCTACGAGCAGTACTTC,CASSRGHLTYEQYF
.,TRBJ2-1,TRBV19,.,TGTGCCAGTAGTAGTCAAGGCGACTTCTCAAACGAGGAGCAGTTCTTC,CASSSQGDFSNEEQFF
.,TRBJ1-2,TRBV30,TRBD1,TGTGCCTGGAGCCCTGACAGGGGCTATGGCTACACCTTC,CAWSPDRGYGYTF
once,TRBJ2-3,TRBV3-1/TRBV3-2,.,TGTGCCAGCAGCCGACCTGAGTCTAGCCCGCAGTATTTT,CASSRPESSPQYF
few,TRBJ2-6,TRBV5-4,TRBD2,TGTGCCAGCAGCATAGGACTAGCGGGAGGGCCTTTAGCTGGGGCCAACGTCCTGACTTTC,CASSIGLAGGPLAGANVLTF
.,TRBJ1-1,TRBV14,.,TGTGCCAGCAGCCACCTAAGGGGGGGTTACACTGAAGCTTTCTTT,CASSHLRGGYTEAFF
.,TRBJ1-6,TRBV7-8,.,TGTGCCAGCAGCCCCAACAGGGATCCGGATTCACCCCTCCACTTT,CASSPNRDPDSPLHF
.,TRBJ2-3,TRBV6-5,.,TGTGCCAGCCATCGGGGGGCCACAGATACGCAGTATTTT,CASHRGATDTQYF
.,TRBJ2-2,TRBV6-4,.,TGTGCCAGCAGCGAGAACAGGGCTGGCGGGGAGCTGTTTTTT,CASSENRAGGELFF
.,TRBJ2-2,TRBV11-2,.,TGTGCCAGCAGCTTAGAATACAGGGTCGGGGAGCTGTTTTTT,CASSLEYRVGELFF
once,TRBJ1-2,TRBV6-5,TRBD1,TGTGCCAGCAGTTACTCGGGACAGGGAGGTGGCTACACCTTC,CASSYSGQGGGYTF
few,TRBJ2-7,TRBV6-2/TRBV6-3,.,TGTGCCAGCAGTCCCTCCCGAAAGGGGCAAGAGCAGTACTTC,CASSPSRKGQEQYF
once,TRBJ2-1,TRBV11-3,TRBD2,TGTGCCAGCAGCCCCGGACTAGCCAATGAGCAGTTCTTC,CASSPGLANEQFF
.,TRBJ1-1,TRBV12-3/TRBV12-4,.,TGTGCCAGCACGTGGACACAGAACACTGAAGCTTTCTTT,CASTWTQNTEAFF
.,TRBJ2-2,TRBV12-5,TRBD2,TGTGCTAGTGGTTTGGAACCGGGAGGGGCCACCGGGGAGCTGTTTTTT,CASGLEPGGATGELFF
.,TRBJ2-1,TRBV7-2,TRBD2,TGTGCCAGCAGACATCGAGGCGGGGGAGGGCCATCCTACAATGAGCAGTTCTTC,CASRHRGGGGPSYNEQFF
once,TRBJ2-1,TRBV7-2,TRBD2,TGTGCCAGCAGCTTGACCGGGACTAGGGGCAATGAGCAGTTCTTC,CASSLTGTRGNEQFF
.,TRBJ1-4,TRBV18,.,TGTGCCAGCTCACAGATCAGCCAGGGGCAACCTAATGAAAAACTGTTTTTT,CASSQISQGQPNEKLFF
.,TRBJ1-2,TRBV5-1,TRBD1,TGCGCCAGCAGCTTGGGCTTGCAGGGACAGGGCTACACCTTC,CASSLGLQGQGYTF
medium-sized,TRBJ2-1,TRBV10-2,TRBD2,TGCGCCAGCAGCCGAAGGGACTACCACCCAAAACTGAACAATGAGCAGTTCTTC,CASSRRDYHPKLNNEQFF
.,TRBJ1-1,TRBV7-9,.,TGTGCCAGCAGCTTAATGGGAGAGGGCACTGAAGCTTTCTTT,CASSLMGEGTEAFF
.,TRBJ1-2,TRBV7-2,TRBD1,TGTGCCAGCAGCTCAAAGGGGGACAGCCTCTTTGGCTACACCTTC,CASSSKGDSLFGYTF
few,TRBJ1-4,TRBV18,.,TGTGCCAGCTCACCACCGTCGGGTACTACTAATGAAAAACTGTTTTTT,CASSPPSGTTNEKLFF
.,TRBJ1-1,TRBV6-6,.,TGTGCCAGCAGTTACCGGGGGTTTGGAGCTTTCTTT,CASSYRGFGAFF
.,TRBJ1-1,TRBV30,.,TGTGCCTGGACTCAGGGGTTGGTGAACACTGAAGCTTTCTTT,CAWTQGLVNTEAFF
.,TRBJ1-6,TRBV5-1,.,TGCGCCAGCAACCGGGGGGAAAATAATTCACCCCTCCACTTT,CASNRGENNSPLHF
.,TRBJ2-7,TRBV6-1,.,TGTGCCAGCAGTGAAGCCTGGACAGCTTCTTACGAGCAGTACTTC,CASSEAWTASYEQYF
few,TRBJ1-5,TRBV28,.,TGTGCCAGCAGCGCAGGACGGGAACCCCAGCATTTT,CASSAGREPQHF
few,TRBJ2-1,TRBV5-1,TRBD2,TGCGCCAGCAGCTTGGGACTAGCGGGAGGGCCGGGCTACAATGAGCAGTTCTTC,CASSLGLAGGPGYNEQFF
.,TRBJ2-7,TRBV3-1/TRBV3-2,TRBD2,TGTGCCAGTGGGACTAGCGAATCCTACGAGCAGTACTTC,CASGTSESYEQYF
.,TRBJ2-1,TRBV2,.,TGTGCCAGCACAATAGCGGCCTACAATGAGCAGTTCTTC,CASTIAAYNEQFF
.,TRBJ2-1,TRBV9,.,TGTGCCAGCAGCGGAGGACTCCTTGATGAGCAGTTCTTC,CASSGGLLDEQFF
.,TRBJ2-3,TRBV6-5,TRBD2,TGTGCCAGCAGGAGGACTAGCGGGAGCGATACGCAGTATTTT,CASRRTSGSDTQYF
.,TRBJ1-2,TRBV5-6,TRBD1,TGTGCCAGCAGCCGGGACAGGCTCTATGGCTACACCTTC,CASSRDRLYGYTF
.,TRBJ2-6,TRBV10-3,.,TGTGCCATCAGTGACTTTAAAGGGGAATCTGGGGCCAACGTCCTGACTTTC,CAISDFKGESGANVLTF
.,TRBJ2-1,TRBV11-2,TRBD1,TGTGCCAGCAGCCGGGACAGGGGCTCGGGAGAGCAGTTCTTC,CASSRDRGSGEQFF
.,TRBJ1-1,TRBV30,.,TGTGCCTGGAGCCCGGGTCTGAACACTGAAGCTTTCTTT,CAWSPGLNTEAFF
.,TRBJ2-3,TRBV2,TRBD2,TGTGCCAGCCAACTAGCGGTGAATCCAGATACGCAGTATTTT,CASQLAVNPDTQYF